A selection of T cell receptor beta chains follows, all from one sample in a study of blood T cell repertoires in COVID-19. TCRdb keeps only in-frame clones here, not all; method: immunoSEQ multiplex PCR. This sample has roughly 100,000 clones, with 87% found just once. The sample taken for sequencing was peripheral blood. These receptors all stem from a woman in her forties or fifties with COVID-19, enrolled during active disease. Both conserved end residues are part of each CDR3. The order of the fields is clone size, J gene, D gene, V gene, CDR3 DNA, CDR3 protein. The D gene is left open where the match is weak. Some rows mark clone size as missing; the rest say once, few, many or name a class of expanded clone.

once,TRBJ2-1,TRBD1,TRBV2,TGTGCCAGCAGGGGACAGGGGGGATACAATGAGCAGTTCTTC,CASRGQGGYNEQFF
once,TRBJ2-7,TRBD2,TRBV5-1,TGCGCCAGCAAGAGACTAGCGGGGGCCGACTACGAGCAGTACTTC,CASKRLAGADYEQYF
once,TRBJ1-5,.,TRBV30,TGTGCCTGTGGCAGGGGAAATCAGCCCCAGCATTTT,CACGRGNQPQHF
.,TRBJ2-1,TRBD1,TRBV7-3,TGTGCCAGCAGCTCCCTGGACAGGGGTGGGAATGAGCAGTTCTTC,CASSSLDRGGNEQFF
.,TRBJ1-5,TRBD1,TRBV30,TGTGCCTGGAGTGGAGGGACAGTAAATAGCAATCAGCCCCAGCATTTT,CAWSGGTVNSNQPQHF
.,TRBJ1-4,TRBD1,TRBV23-1,TGCGCCAGCAGTCAATCGCGACAGGGAAAGGTGTATGAAAAACTGTTTTTT,CASSQSRQGKVYEKLFF
.,TRBJ2-7,TRBD1,TRBV18,TGTGCCAGCTCACCGGGACAGGGTTCCTACGAGCAGTACTTC,CASSPGQGSYEQYF
.,TRBJ1-2,TRBD1,TRBV27,TGTGCCAGCAGTTTATCGAAGACAGGGGGCTATGGCTACACCTTC,CASSLSKTGGYGYTF
.,TRBJ2-6,TRBD2,TRBV29-1,TGCAGCGTTGAATTGGGGGGGACGAGTTTTTCTGGGGCCAACGTCCTGACTTTC,CSVELGGTSFSGANVLTF
.,TRBJ2-2,TRBD1,TRBV10-3,TGTGCCATCAGGAACCAGGGGGCGTACGGGGAGCTGTTTTTT,CAIRNQGAYGELFF
.,TRBJ2-6,.,TRBV3-1/TRBV3-2,TGTGCCAGCAGCCAAGCCCACAGGGTCTCTGGGGCCAACGTCCTGACTTTC,CASSQAHRVSGANVLTF
.,TRBJ1-6,TRBD1,TRBV11-2,TGTGCCAGCAGCTTAGGGCGGACAGGAACCAATTCACCCCTCCACTTT,CASSLGRTGTNSPLHF
.,TRBJ2-2,TRBD2,TRBV19,TGTGCCAGTAGAGCGGGGACGAACACCGGGGAGCTGTTTTTT,CASRAGTNTGELFF
.,TRBJ1-5,.,TRBV30,TGTGCCTGGAGTGTAGGGGGAAGCAATCAGCCCCAGCATTTT,CAWSVGGSNQPQHF